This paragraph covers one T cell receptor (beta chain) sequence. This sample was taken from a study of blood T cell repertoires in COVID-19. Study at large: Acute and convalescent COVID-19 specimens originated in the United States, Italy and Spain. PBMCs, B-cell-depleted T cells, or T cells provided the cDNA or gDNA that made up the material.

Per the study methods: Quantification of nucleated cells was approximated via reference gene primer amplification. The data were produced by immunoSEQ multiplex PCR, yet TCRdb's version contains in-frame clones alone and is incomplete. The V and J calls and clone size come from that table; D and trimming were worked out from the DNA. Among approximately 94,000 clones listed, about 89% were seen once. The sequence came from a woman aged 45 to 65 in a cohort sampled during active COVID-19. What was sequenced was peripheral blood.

CDR3 bases: TGTGCCAGCAGACTTACAGGGTTTCAAGAGACCCAGTACTTC. This codes for CASRLTGFQETQYF. V and J are TRBV27 and TRBJ2-5; TRBD1 is a possible D gene (6 bases). The CDR3 length is 14 residues. The V gene's germline CDR1 is MNHEY and CDR2 SMNVEV (reference sequence). Trimming shortened V by 6 bases and J by 2 bases, and 13 bases separated the two germline ends.